A single T cell receptor (beta chain) is shown here with its context. This specimen belongs to a study of radiotherapy plus CTLA-4 blockade in lung cancer. Using immunoSEQ multiplex PCR, the repertoire was profiled, and TCRdb retains in-frame clones only, with some absent. Of roughly 45,000 clones listed, 63% are singletons. V was trimmed by 3 bases and J by 2 bases, leaving 13 bases between them. The CDR3 sequence is 15 residues long. Germline CDR1 is MRHNA and CDR2 is SNTAGT. The TCR originated in a human donor with non-small cell lung cancer who had a partial response to radiotherapy plus ipilimumab. This chain joins TRBV6-4 and TRBJ1-1; possibly TRBD1 for D (6 bases). The sequencing used peripheral blood, collected from a patient treated with radiotherapy plus ipilimumab. CDR3 nucleotides: TGTGCCAGCAGTGAGGCCGCAGGGGCCAACACTGAAGCTTTCTTT. Its translation is CASSEAAGANTEAFF.